This TCR beta chain appears in the sequencing data of a study of regulatory T cells in long-lasting Graves disease. Study-level information: Under 3 months of antithyroid drugs had been taken by newly diagnosed Graves' patients. Overall study results and limits: Persistent disease exhibited a predilection for TRBV28, TRBJ1-2 and TRBJ2-5.

The table lists this clonotype with many counts. Its target is not known. Trimming at V came to 0 bases and at J to 5 bases, leaving 5 bases not matched to a gene. The CDR3 totals 16 residues. Germline CDR1 DFQATT, CDR2 SNEGSKA (reference sequence). Investigators prepared the TCR beta libraries by applying iRepertoire HTBI primers and Arm-PCR of CDR3 regions. TCRdb used MiXCR to reprocess the multiplex PCR reads, holding one entry per CDR3 protein. The profile shows under 400,000 distinct CDR3 sequences, approximately 15% of them singletons. Time point defined: newly diagnosed GD, antithyroid drugs for less than 3 months. Extracted RNA from PBMCs served as the source of the TCR library. These data also formed part of another study, on T cells in Graves' hyperthyroidism and ophthalmopathy. That work states: RT-PCR in the first round (using the HTBI primer set) targeted the TCR CDR3.

This clonotype was sampled from a man in his forties or fifties with Graves disease. The specimen was peripheral blood mononuclear cells (PBMCs), collected at new diagnosis, from a patient treated with antithyroid drugs. V gene TRBV20-1 combines with J gene TRBJ2-3; 13 bases line up with TRBD2. CDR3 bases: TGCAGTGCTAGAGAACTAGCGGGGGGGCTTAGAGATACGCAGTATTTT. It translates to CSARELAGGLRDTQYF.